This T cell receptor beta chain was recorded in a study of beta chain features in type 1 diabetes. The germline V gene has CDR1 LNHDA and CDR2 SQIVND (reference sequence). V gave up 4 bases and J gave up 3 bases; unmatched junction bases: 15. The CDR3 is 18 amino acids. Study-level points and caveats: A pattern of fewer insertions and more deletions at VDJ junctions was seen in type 1 diabetes patients.

For this clone: Its antigen is unknown.

Expressed TCRB transcripts were sequenced because the isolated RNA had all been reverse transcribed beforehand. The table came from immunoSEQ multiplex PCR; TCRdb's copy has only in-frame clones and leaves some out. The top ten hold 0.044% of the sample, which has 300,000 to 450,000 clones, around a fifth seen once. The chain has TRBV19 and TRBJ1-5; 7 bases fit TRBD1. This clonotype was sampled from a woman between 18 and 29 years old in good health. Specimen: naive CD4+ T cells from blood. CDR3 loop: CASSTSFDRAPSNQPQHF. Written as DNA, the CDR3 is TGTGCCAGTAGTACCTCATTCGACAGGGCTCCCTCCAATCAGCCCCAGCATTTT.